Here is one TCR beta chain with its context. Its antigen is not known. The sample's time point: pretreatment peripheral blood. TCRdb's copy holds only in-frame clones and misses some; the assay was immunoSEQ multiplex PCR. The table includes around 35,000 clones, over 75% detected once. The record originates from a study of PD-L1 blockade in urothelial cancer. Overall study: After treatment start, blood was analyzed at 3 weeks (second dose) and at 6 weeks.

General observations from the study: Patients who had durable benefit saw their tumor-associated blood clones expand more at 3 weeks.

The origin of this receptor is a man aged 55 to 70 with urothelial cancer. The material sequenced was PBMCs, taken around atezolizumab (anti-PD-L1) treatment.

This CDR3 reads CASMGQNYNEQFF. CDR3 nucleotide sequence: TGCGCCAGCATGGGACAGAACTACAATGAGCAGTTCTTC. V usage is TRBV5-1 and J usage is TRBJ2-1; 7 nucleotides agree with TRBD1. V trimming: 6 bases; J trimming: 3 bases; junction bases outside the gene matches: 3. Looked up from germline, CDR1 is SGHRS and CDR2 is YFSETQ. The CDR3 consists of 13 residues.